This T cell receptor beta chain was sequenced during a study of shared clonotypes between healthy human individuals. DNA at about 210 ng, about 30,000 T cell genomes, went into sorted-subset replicate PCRs. Profiled with immunoSEQ multiplex PCR; TCRdb holds only in-frame clones, not every one. The table records about 2,500,000 clones, more than 80% of them present only once. Germline V gene lookup returns CDR1 SEHNR and CDR2 FQNEAQ (reference sequence). V lost 4 bases, J lost 3 bases, and 5 bases stayed unmatched. The CDR3 sequence is 15 residues long. The sequencing sample was made of naive CD4+ T cells sorted from blood. Subset indicated: CD45RA+ positively selected. The sequence derives from a young man in good health. The V gene is TRBV7-9, the J gene TRBJ1-3; 8 bases are a match to TRBD1. The CDR3 DNA is TGTGCCAGCAGCTATATACAGGGGGGTGGAAACACCATATATTTT. Residues: CASSYIQGGGNTIYF. The whole variable domain, remainder taken from reference TRBV7-9 and TRBJ1-3, is DTGVSQNPRHKITKRGQNVTFRCDPISEHNRLYWYRQTLGQGPEFLTYFQNEAQLEKSRLLSDRFSAERPKGSFSTLEIQRTEQGDSAMYLCASSYIQGGGNTIYFGEGSWLTVV.